This T cell receptor (beta chain) was recovered during a study of metastatic and nonmetastatic thyroid tumors. Overall study context: Across peripheral blood and tumor or nodule tissue samples taken from malignant and benign thyroid patients, the repertoires were compared with one another. The study's findings and limits: Relative to benign nodules, malignant thyroid tumors were reportedly characterized by significantly elevated TCR beta diversity in blood and tumor.

CDR1 and CDR2 from the germline V gene are SNHLY and FYNNEI. Losses at the gene ends were 10 bases for V and 5 bases for J; bases not matched to a gene: 9. The CDR3 is made up of 13 amino acids. Every patient underwent thyroid surgery untreated. This clone appeared a few times. What it recognizes is unknown. Original data processing: Using the CDR3 differences seen across clinicopathological groups, the authors built a distant-metastasis classifier for papillary thyroid cancer, which was meant to discriminate distant-metastatic patients. TCRdb re-called clones via MiXCR from the PCR reads. TCRdb, not the original authors, processed these V and J calls. Of tens of thousands of clones in the sample, 30% were seen once.

Sample: blood. This TCR derives from a female donor with papillary thyroid cancer or a benign thyroid nodule (not recorded which). Some clones in this sample may be carry-over from other donors' samples. The chain combines TRBV2 with TRBJ2-7; 9 bases agree with TRBD1. CDR3 nucleotide sequence: TGTGCCACCTTACAGGGGGCAGTGGACGAGCAGTACTTC. This sequence encodes CATLQGAVDEQYF.